Listed here are 14 T cell receptor beta chains from one sample, sequenced in a study of blood T cell repertoires in COVID-19. The method was immunoSEQ multiplex PCR; TCRdb's version includes in-frame clones alone and lacks a portion of them. The sample holds roughly 110,000 clones, around 92% seen once. The sample comprised peripheral blood. These receptors originate from a middle-aged man with active or convalescent COVID-19.

This chain uses TRBV12-3 or TRBV12-4 with TRBJ1-4; 7 nucleotides align to TRBD1. The CDR3 extends over 11 amino acids. V lost 6 bases, J lost 10 bases, and 2 bases stayed unmatched. The CDR3: CASSTGAKLFF. CDR3 bases: TGTGCCAGCAGCACAGGGGCAAAACTGTTTTTT.

The rearrangement uses TRBV28 and TRBJ1-1, with 8 bases identical to TRBD1. Germline loops: CDR1 MDHEN, CDR2 SYDVKM. This CDR3 has 14 residues. The ends lost 10 bases at V and 5 bases at J; junction bases unmatched: 12. The CDR3 spells CAILTQGARTEAFF. The CDR3 region has the DNA TGTGCCATTTTAACTCAGGGGGCGAGGACTGAAGCTTTCTTT.

The chain is built from TRBV28 and TRBJ2-5, with 11 bases that match TRBD2. The CDR3 extends over 15 amino acids. The germline V gene has CDR1 MDHEN and CDR2 SYDVKM. J lost 2 bases, V lost 4 bases, and 3 bases had no gene match. The CDR3 protein is CASSSGTSGQETQYF. The CDR3 bases are TGTGCCAGCAGTTCCGGGACTAGCGGACAAGAGACCCAGTACTTC.

The chain links TRBV3-1 (or the pseudogene TRBV3-2) to TRBJ1-1; a possible D gene is TRBD1 (6 bases). Per germline, CDR1 LGHDT and CDR2 YNNKEL (reference sequence). The CDR3 is 15 residues long. The V end lost 4 bases, the J end lost 3 bases, and 15 bases lay between the germline ends. In DNA form, the CDR3 reads TGTGCCAGCAGCCCCCGAGGGGGTGGGGACACTGAAGCTTTCTTT. This encodes CASSPRGGGDTEAFF.

This chain links TRBV7-2 with TRBJ2-5, with D possibly TRBD2 on 6 matching bases. Per the germline V gene, CDR1 is SGHTA and CDR2 is FQGNSA. The CDR3 spans 13 residues. Trimming pared 5 bases from V and 5 bases from J, leaving 12 bases between. CDR3 sequence reads: CASSKPGRETQYF. The CDR3 nucleotides are TGTGCCAGCAGCAAACCAGGGAGGGAGACCCAGTACTTC.

The gene calls are TRBV7-9 and TRBJ2-1; D call uncertain. With 2 bases removed from V and 4 bases from J, the gap between germline ends came to 6 bases. The CDR3 runs 13 residues. CDR1 is SEHNR, CDR2 FQNEAQ, per germline (reference sequence). CDR3 sequence (DNA): TGTGCCAGCAGCTTATCCTTATACAATGAGCAGTTCTTC. Residues: CASSLSLYNEQFF.

The V call is TRBV10-3, the J call TRBJ1-1, with TRBD1 identical over 9 bases. The CDR3 spans 16 residues. CDR1 is ENHRY, CDR2 SYGVKD, per germline. Trimming at V came to 10 bases and at J to 0 bases, leaving 12 bases not matched to a gene. In DNA, the CDR3 is TGTGCCACAAAACCCGGGACAGGGTCCATGAACACTGAAGCTTTCTTT. Protein: CATKPGTGSMNTEAFF.

This clone was recorded once. V gene TRBV28 combines with J gene TRBJ1-4, with 7 bases lining up with TRBD1. V lost 5 bases and J lost 8; bases outside the gene matches: 8. This CDR3 has 14 amino acids. Per germline, CDR1 MDHEN and CDR2 SYDVKM. The CDR3 DNA reads TGTGCCAGCAGTACCGGGACAGAACCAGAAAAACTGTTTTTT. Translated, it gives CASSTGTEPEKLFF.

The chain's CDR3 is CASSRRPDAGGPDNSPLHF. CDR3 DNA: TGCGCCAGCAGCAGACGGCCGGACGCTGGAGGCCCTGATAATTCACCCCTCCACTTT. The chain recombines TRBV10-1 with TRBJ1-6; D is uncertain. The germline CDR1 and CDR2 sequences are WNHNN and SYGVQD (reference sequence). This CDR3 has 19 residues. With 6 bases removed from V and 5 bases from J, the gap between germline ends came to 26 bases.

The chain uses TRBV15 and TRBJ2-4; 11 bases align to TRBD2. The ends lost 0 bases at V and 0 bases at J; junction bases unmatched: 13. The CDR3 contains 21 residues. Germline values: CDR1 LNHNV, CDR2 YYDKDF (reference sequence). CDR3 region: CATSRDLFTSGSRLAKNIQYF. In DNA form, the CDR3 reads TGTGCCACCAGCAGAGATCTCTTTACTAGCGGGAGTCGCCTAGCCAAAAACATTCAGTACTTC.

The chain joins TRBV6-6 to TRBJ2-5; weak D call: TRBD2 (6 bases). With 3 bases removed from V and 7 bases from J, the gap between germline ends came to 15 bases. This CDR3 has 14 residues. CDR1 and CDR2 from the germline V gene are MNHNY and SVGAGI (reference sequence). CDR3 protein: CASSYQETGGTQYF. The CDR3 DNA reads TGTGCCAGCAGTTATCAAGAAACCGGGGGGACCCAGTACTTC.

This chain joins TRBV6-5 and TRBJ2-5; D remains ambiguous. The germline CDR1 and CDR2 sequences are MNHEY and SVGAGI. V was clipped by 0 bases and J by 5 bases, with 4 bases between them. The length of the CDR3 is 12 residues. Here the CDR3 DNA reads TGTGCCAGCAGTTACTCTAGCGAGACCCAGTACTTC. It encodes CASSYSSETQYF.

The rearrangement joins TRBV12-5 to TRBJ1-1; D is unclear. This CDR3 spans 13 amino acids. V was cut by 3 bases and J by 5 bases, with 10 bases left in between. CDR1 is LGHNT and CDR2 is FRNRAP in the germline V gene. The CDR3 DNA is TGTGCTAGTGGTTTCGGGCGGGGAACTGAAGCTTTCTTT. This gives the protein CASGFGRGTEAFF. Full variable domain (outside the CDR3, taken from reference TRBV12-5 and TRBJ1-1): DARVTQTPRHKVTEMGQEVTMRCQPILGHNTVFWYRQTMMQGLELLAYFRNRAPLDDSGMPKDRFSAEMPDATLATLKIQPSEPRDSAVYFCASGFGRGTEAFFGQGTRLTVV.

CDR3 amino acids: CASSESGTGVQPQHF. Here the CDR3 DNA reads TGTGCCAGCAGCGAGTCCGGGACAGGGGTTCAGCCCCAGCATTTT. The J gene is TRBJ1-5, the V gene TRBV9, with TRBD1 matching 10 bases. The CDR3 consists of 15 residues. After removal of 3 bases from V and 6 bases from J, the junction contained 6 bases not matched to a gene. The germline V gene encodes CDR1 SGDLS and CDR2 YYNGEE.